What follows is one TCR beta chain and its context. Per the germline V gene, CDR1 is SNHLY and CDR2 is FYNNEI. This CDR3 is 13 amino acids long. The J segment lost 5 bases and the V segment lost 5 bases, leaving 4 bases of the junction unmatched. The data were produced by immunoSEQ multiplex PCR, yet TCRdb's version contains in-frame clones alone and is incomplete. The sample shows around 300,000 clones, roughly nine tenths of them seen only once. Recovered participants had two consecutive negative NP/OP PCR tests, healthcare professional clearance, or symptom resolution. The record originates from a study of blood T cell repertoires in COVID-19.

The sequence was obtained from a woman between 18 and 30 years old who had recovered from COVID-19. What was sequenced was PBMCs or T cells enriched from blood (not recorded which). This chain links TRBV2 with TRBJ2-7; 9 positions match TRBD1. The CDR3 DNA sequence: TGTGCCAGCAGTACCACAGGGGGCAACGAGCAGTACTTC. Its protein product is CASSTTGGNEQYF.